The T cell receptor beta chain described here comes from a study of CD8 T cells in Susac syndrome. Reverse transcription used roughly 0.45 to 1 ug RNA and random hexamers. In TCRdb, the immunoSEQ multiplex PCR reads were re-called with MiXCR into one record per CDR3 protein. This table has about 130,000 distinct CDR3 sequences, 90% to 95% appearing once. This CDR3 has 13 amino acids. The V and J ends lost 2 bases and 5 bases respectively, with 9 bases between them. Germline CDR1 is SQVTM and CDR2 is ANQGSEA. The sequenced sample was CD4+ T cells from PBMCs. This TCR came from a human donor in good health. The chain combines TRBV29-1 with TRBJ2-2; D call uncertain. CDR3 in amino acids: CSVERQRTGELFF. CDR3 in DNA: TGCAGCGTTGAAAGGCAGCGAACCGGGGAGCTGTTTTTT.